The 13 T cell receptor beta chains given below trace back to one sample, sequenced in a study of T cell changes during pregnancy in multiple sclerosis. The method was immunoSEQ multiplex PCR; TCRdb's version includes in-frame clones alone and lacks a portion of them. Of tens of thousands of clones in the sample, roughly 91% were seen once. The sequences come from peripheral blood, collected in the first trimester of pregnancy. These TCRs come from a female donor with multiple sclerosis, enrolled in a pregnancy study.

V usage is TRBV4-3 and J usage is TRBJ2-2; 10 bases map to TRBD1. The CDR3 covers 21 residues. Trimming took 0 bases from V and 5 from J; bases not matched to a gene: 18. Germline CDR1 is LGHNA and CDR2 is YSLEER. Here the CDR3 DNA reads TGCGCCAGCAGCCAAGAAGGGGCCCCCGCAGACAGGGGGCTAGGGACCGGGGAGCTGTTTTTT. Translating gives CASSQEGAPADRGLGTGELFF.

This chain links TRBV14 with TRBJ1-5, with 8 bases lining up with TRBD1. The trim removed 0 bases at V and 5 bases at J, leaving 9 bases unmatched. The CDR3 extends over 17 amino acids. In germline, CDR1 is SGHDN, CDR2 FVKESK. The CDR3, as DNA: TGTGCCAGCAGCCAAGATCCTGGCAGGGGGCAGGATCAGCCCCAGCATTTT. Its translation: CASSQDPGRGQDQPQHF.

The CDR3 coding sequence is TGTGCCAGCAGAGCCGGGACAGGGCTTCTAGAGACCCAGTACTTC. This gives the protein CASRAGTGLLETQYF. V and J are TRBV11-2 and TRBJ2-5, with 9 bases lining up with TRBD1. Per germline, CDR1 SGHAT and CDR2 FQNNGV. The ends lost 6 bases at V and 4 bases at J; junction bases unmatched: 9. CDR3 length equals 15 residues.

The V and J genes are TRBV4-2 and TRBJ2-1; 7 bases are shared with TRBD1. The junction had 8 bases not matched to a gene; V was cut back by 1 base and J by 2 bases. Germline V gene lookup returns CDR1 LGHNA and CDR2 YNFKEQ. This CDR3 region has 17 residues. CDR3 sequence reads: CASSQGHGQGAYNEQFF. CDR3 nucleotide sequence: TGTGCCAGCAGCCAAGGACACGGGCAGGGGGCCTACAATGAGCAGTTCTTC.

This clone has only one observation. V gene TRBV27 combines with J gene TRBJ2-1, with TRBD2 matching over 9 bases. The germline CDR1 and CDR2 sequences are MNHEY and SMNVEV (reference sequence). With V trimmed by 3 bases and J by 5 bases, 8 bases remained unmatched. The CDR3 totals 16 residues. The CDR3 here is CASSFLSGRRNNEQFF. In nucleotides, the CDR3 is TGTGCCAGCAGTTTCCTAAGCGGGAGGAGGAACAATGAGCAGTTCTTC.

The chain recombines TRBV7-8 with TRBJ2-1, with 11 positions matching TRBD1. V lost 5 bases, J lost 3 bases, and 6 bases stayed unmatched. The germline CDR1 and CDR2 sequences are SGHVS and FQNEAQ. The CDR3 spans 16 residues. The chain's CDR3 is CASSETGQGVYNEQFF. The CDR3 region has the DNA TGTGCCAGCAGCGAGACGGGACAGGGGGTCTACAATGAGCAGTTCTTC.

This clone is a singleton in its sample. This sequence joins TRBV7-8 and TRBJ1-2; D uncertain. Germline CDR1 is SGHVS and CDR2 is FQNEAQ. The CDR3 consists of 15 residues. V lost 2 bases, J lost 1 base, and 11 bases lay in between. CDR3 coding DNA: TGTGCCAGCAGCTTAAGCACAGCCCATAACTATGGCTACACCTTC. Protein product: CASSLSTAHNYGYTF.

The V and J genes are TRBV7-2 and TRBJ1-1; no reliable D call. Germline V lookup: CDR1 SGHTA, CDR2 FQGNSA. This CDR3 region has 14 residues. Trimming took 4 bases from V and 1 from J, leaving 10 bases between them. CDR3 bases: TGTGCCAGCAGCTCCCACGGGAAGAACACTGAAGCTTTCTTT. Residues: CASSSHGKNTEAFF.

V usage is TRBV19 and J usage is TRBJ2-1; TRBD2 aligns across 14 bases. The germline V gene has CDR1 LNHDA and CDR2 SQIVND (reference sequence). The CDR3 is 13 residues long. J gave up 12 bases and V 7 bases, and 5 bases lay outside the gene matches. CDR3 in amino acids: CASIGLAGGWQFF. CDR3 DNA: TGTGCCAGTATCGGACTAGCGGGAGGTTGGCAGTTCTTC.

The V gene is TRBV18, the J gene TRBJ2-3; 14 nucleotides line up with TRBD2. Looked up from germline, CDR1 is KGHSH and CDR2 is LQKENI. CDR3 length: 18 residues. V trimming: 2 bases; J trimming: 2 bases; junction bases outside the gene matches: 6. CDR3 region: CASSPSGTSGSTTDTQYF. The CDR3 bases are TGTGCCAGCTCACCATCCGGGACTAGCGGGAGTACCACAGATACGCAGTATTTT.

This clone was recorded only once. The V and J genes are TRBV27 and TRBJ2-1; D not certain. V was clipped by 6 bases and J by 0 bases, with 12 bases between them. Germline V lookup: CDR1 MNHEY, CDR2 SMNVEV (reference sequence). The CDR3 consists of 15 residues. The CDR3 loop is CASSEYSRSYNEQFF. CDR3 nucleotide sequence: TGTGCCAGCAGCGAATATAGCCGCTCCTACAATGAGCAGTTCTTC.

The chain is built from TRBV28 and TRBJ2-2, with 12 bases lining up with TRBD2. Germline V CDR1 and CDR2: MDHEN, SYDVKM. The V and J ends lost 1 base and 4 bases, in that order; junction bases with no gene match: 10. CDR3 size: 19 residues. In DNA form, the CDR3 reads TGTGCCAGCAGTTTATCCGTTCGACTAGCGGGAGATTTCACCGGGGAGCTGTTTTTT. It yields the protein CASSLSVRLAGDFTGELFF.

The CDR3 sequence is CASSRTSGIYEQYF. CDR3 in DNA: TGTGCCAGCAGCAGGACTAGCGGGATCTACGAGCAGTACTTC. The chain links TRBV6-1 to TRBJ2-7; 12 bases align to TRBD2. The germline V gene has CDR1 MNHNS and CDR2 SASEGT. The CDR3 contains 14 residues. After removal of 6 bases from V and 3 bases from J, the junction contained 3 bases not matched to a gene.